Listed here are 19 T cell receptor beta chains from one sample, sequenced in a study of cytomegalovirus exposure and HLA in healthy donors. Researchers ran the PCR with 60 Vbeta and 13 Jbeta primers. Profiled with immunoSEQ multiplex PCR; TCRdb holds only in-frame clones, not every one. The sample holds about 160,000 clones, around 75% seen once. The sample comprised PBMCs. The receptors were gathered from a woman aged 45-59 years in good health and CMV-seropositive.

The rearrangement links TRBV6-5 to TRBJ2-5; a possible D gene is TRBD2 (6 bases). CDR3 length: 13 amino acids. Between the trimmed V and J ends, which lost 5 bases and 9 bases, there was a span of 16 bases. Germline values: CDR1 MNHEY, CDR2 SVGAGI. CDR3 loop: CASSLGGNRAQYF. CDR3 nucleotide sequence: TGTGCCAGCAGTCTTGGAGGGAATAGGGCCCAGTACTTC.

The V call is TRBV7-7, the J call TRBJ1-1; TRBD1 agrees at 11 bases. The V gene's germline CDR1 is SSHAT and CDR2 FNYEAQ (reference sequence). Germline trimming cut 5 bases from V and 3 bases from J; bases unmatched to any gene: 8. This CDR3 contains 16 residues. The CDR3 sequence: CASSPYGTGGYTEAFF. The DNA for the CDR3 is TGTGCCAGCAGCCCATATGGGACAGGGGGTTACACTGAAGCTTTCTTT.

The CDR3 sequence: CASRKTLGQGKTDTQYF. Here the CDR3 DNA reads TGTGCCAGCAGGAAAACCTTGGGACAGGGGAAAACAGATACGCAGTATTTT. V usage is TRBV2 and J usage is TRBJ2-3; 10 nucleotides line up with TRBD1. CDR3 length equals 17 residues. Trimming took 6 bases from V and 3 from J; bases not matched to a gene: 12. In germline, CDR1 is SNHLY, CDR2 FYNNEI.

The rearrangement joins TRBV5-1 to TRBJ2-1; possible D gene TRBD2, 6 bases. V dropped 1 base and J dropped 7 bases, with 9 bases sitting between them. Germline V lookup: CDR1 SGHRS, CDR2 YFSETQ. This CDR3 spans 13 amino acids. CDR3 DNA sequence: TGCGCCAGCAGCTTGTTCCGGGAGAATGAGCAGTTCTTC. Translating it yields CASSLFRENEQFF.

This chain joins TRBV19 and TRBJ1-1; perhaps TRBD1 as D (5 bases). The CDR3 contains 14 residues. V was cut by 0 bases and J by 4 bases, with 9 bases left in between. Germline CDR1 LNHDA, CDR2 SQIVND (reference sequence). CDR3 DNA: TGTGCCAGTAGTATAGAGGGCAGGGTCACTGAAGCTTTCTTT. This translates into CASSIEGRVTEAFF. Supplemented by reference TRBV19 and TRBJ1-1, the full variable domain reads DGGITQSPKYLFRKEGQNVTLSCEQNLNHDAMYWYRQDPGQGLRLIYYSQIVNDFQKGDIAEGYSVSREKKESFPLTVTSAQKNPTAFYLCASSIEGRVTEAFFGQGTRLTVV.

This clone came up once. This rearrangement joins TRBV18 to TRBJ2-7, with 10 bases identical to TRBD1. Germline loops: CDR1 KGHSH, CDR2 LQKENI. V was pared by 3 bases and J by 4 bases, with 9 bases of the junction left unmatched. The CDR3 is made up of 16 amino acids. CDR3 protein: CASSPSMTGGIYEQYF. The CDR3 region has the DNA TGTGCCAGCTCACCTTCAATGACAGGGGGCATTTACGAGCAGTACTTC.

This clone was detected only a few times. The CDR3 DNA reads TGTGCCAGCAGTGATCGGACAGGGGGCGCGGATACGCAGTATTTT. Residues: CASSDRTGGADTQYF. The gene calls are TRBV25-1 and TRBJ2-3; 11 nucleotides align to TRBD1. The V gene end was trimmed by 3 bases and the J gene end by 6 bases; junction bases not matched to a gene: 5. CDR1 is MGHDK and CDR2 is SYGVNS in the germline V gene. This CDR3 region has 15 residues.

The chain is built from TRBV5-1 and TRBJ2-2; perhaps TRBD1 as D (5 bases). This CDR3 has 16 residues. CDR1 and CDR2 (germline): SGHRS, YFSETQ. The V gene lost 3 bases and the J gene lost 2 bases, with 14 bases spanning the gap. For the CDR3, the DNA is TGCGCCAGCAGCTGGAGTCGGCAGGGTAACACCGGGGAGCTGTTTTTT. This codes for CASSWSRQGNTGELFF.

The CDR3 region is CASSMTGGAYEQYF. The CDR3 DNA follows: TGTGCCAGCAGTATGACAGGGGGGGCCTACGAGCAGTACTTC. The chain has TRBV25-1 and TRBJ2-7; 9 nucleotides agree with TRBD1. Germline V gives CDR1 MGHDK, CDR2 SYGVNS. Unmatched junction bases numbered 4, after V lost 5 bases and J lost 2 bases. The CDR3 is 14 residues long.

V is TRBV6-5 and J is TRBJ1-2, with D possibly being TRBD1 (5 bases). V was shortened by 5 bases and J by 7 bases, with 20 bases between the two germline ends. This CDR3 spans 15 amino acids. In germline, CDR1 is MNHEY, CDR2 SVGAGI. The CDR3 bases are TGTGCCAGCAGTCCTTCCAGGGCTGGTGTCGGTGGCTACACCTTC. Protein: CASSPSRAGVGGYTF.

Only a few counts were recorded for this clone. Other nucleotide sequences from this sample produce the same CDR3. This chain links TRBV2 with TRBJ1-1; the match to TRBD1 covers 7 bases. The CDR3 is made up of 14 amino acids. CDR1 and CDR2 (germline): SNHLY, FYNNEI. The junction had 1 base not matched to a gene; V was cut back by 3 bases and J by 0 bases. The CDR3 nucleotides read TGTGCCAGCAGTGAGGGACAGATGAACACTGAAGCTTTCTTT. Residues: CASSEGQMNTEAFF.

V is TRBV18 and J is TRBJ1-2; weak D call: TRBD1 (5 bases). V was trimmed by 1 base and J by 6 bases, leaving 15 bases between them. Per the germline V gene, CDR1 is KGHSH and CDR2 is LQKENI. This CDR3 is built from 15 residues. CDR3 residues: CASSPLPSGGHGYTF. The CDR3 nucleotides are TGTGCCAGCTCACCACTCCCTTCGGGGGGACATGGCTACACCTTC. Variable domain in full (rest from reference TRBV18 and TRBJ1-2): NAGVMQNPRHLVRRRGQEARLRCSPMKGHSHVYWYRQLPEEGLKFMVYLQKENIIDESGMPKERFSAEFPKEGPSILRIQQVVRGDSAAYFCASSPLPSGGHGYTFGSGTRLTVV.

The rearrangement joins TRBV5-6 to TRBJ1-2; TRBD1 aligns across 7 bases. Losses at the gene ends were 1 base for V and 0 bases for J; bases not matched to a gene: 9. This CDR3 comprises 17 residues. Germline V lookup: CDR1 SGHDT, CDR2 YYEEEE. The CDR3 bases are TGTGCCAGCAGCTTGTGGGGCAGGGGGACAGCTAACTATGGCTACACCTTC. Protein: CASSLWGRGTANYGYTF.

The V gene is TRBV4-2, the J gene TRBJ1-5; D unclear. V shed 4 bases and J shed 1 base, with 11 bases lying between them. The germline gives CDR1 LGHNA, CDR2 YNFKEQ. CDR3 length: 15 residues. In nucleotides, the CDR3 is TGTGCCAGCAGCCCGCACATTCTGAGCAATCAGCCCCAGCATTTT. Translating it yields CASSPHILSNQPQHF.

This clone has only one observation. V is TRBV6-4 and J is TRBJ2-6; tentatively, D is TRBD1 (5 bases). The germline CDR1 and CDR2 sequences are MRHNA and SNTAGT. The ends were cut back, 3 bases at V and 2 bases at J, with 8 bases in the middle. This CDR3 contains 15 residues. CDR3 in amino acids: CASSEGRAGANVLTF. The CDR3 DNA sequence: TGTGCCAGCAGTGAAGGCAGGGCTGGGGCCAACGTCCTGACTTTC.

This clone occurred a few times. This chain uses TRBV11-2 with TRBJ1-2; D is possibly TRBD1 (6 bases). The CDR3 covers 14 residues. The ends were cut back, 4 bases at V and 1 base at J, with 10 bases in the middle. CDR1 SGHAT and CDR2 FQNNGV come from the germline V gene. The CDR3 protein is CASSWTDNNYGYTF. CDR3 nucleotides: TGTGCCAGCAGCTGGACAGACAATAACTATGGCTACACCTTC.

This chain connects TRBV6-5 to TRBJ2-7; 8 positions agree with TRBD2. In germline, CDR1 is MNHEY, CDR2 SVGAGI. The CDR3 length is 16 residues. J lost 4 bases, V lost 3 bases, and 11 bases had no gene match. The CDR3 sequence: CASSYSSGGGSYEQYF. In DNA form, the CDR3 reads TGTGCCAGCAGTTATTCCTCCGGGGGGGGCAGTTACGAGCAGTACTTC.

The chain employs TRBV19 and TRBJ1-1; 7 bases are shared with TRBD1. The CDR3 is 13 residues long. Germline V gene sequence: CDR1 LNHDA, CDR2 SQIVND (reference sequence). J was trimmed by 3 bases and V by 2 bases; bases with no gene match: 0. The CDR3 bases are TGTGCCAGTAGTATAAGGGGGCACACTGAAGCTTTCTTT. Translating gives CASSIRGHTEAFF.

This rearrangement joins TRBV5-1 to TRBJ2-7, with TRBD1 matching 7 bases. Losses at the gene ends were 4 bases for V and 2 bases for J; bases not matched to a gene: 9. CDR3 length equals 15 residues. Looked up from germline, CDR1 is SGHRS and CDR2 is YFSETQ. CDR3: CASSAAGTVTYEQYF. The CDR3 DNA sequence: TGCGCCAGCAGCGCGGCCGGGACAGTCACCTACGAGCAGTACTTC.